The 32 T cell receptor beta chains below all came from one sample that was sequenced in a study of T cells in Graves' hyperthyroidism and ophthalmopathy. Using RNA transcripts as the source, TCR beta CDR3 regions were amplified. HTBI primers drove first-round RT-PCR of the TCR CDR3. TCRdb processed the multiplex PCR reads anew with MiXCR; each CDR3 protein has one entry. The data hold hundreds of thousands of distinct CDR3 sequences, with roughly a quarter observed a single time. The material sequenced was blood. These receptors all come from a woman aged 30 to 39 with Graves' ophthalmopathy.

The chain is built from TRBV20-1 and TRBJ1-5, with TRBD1 matching 9 bases. Germline assignment: CDR1 DFQATT and CDR2 SNEGSKA (reference sequence). This CDR3 has 16 residues. The V gene end was trimmed by 6 bases and the J gene end by 5 bases; junction bases not matched to a gene: 14. The CDR3 DNA sequence: TGCAGTGCCTTAGGGACAGGGCAACGTTGGGATCAGCCCCAGCATTTT. Encoded protein: CSALGTGQRWDQPQHF.

In this sample, this clonotype turned up many times. This chain links TRBV4-3 with TRBJ1-2; D perhaps matches TRBD1 (6 bases). Trimming stripped 0 bases from V and 2 bases from J, with 16 bases between. From germline, CDR1 is LGHNA and CDR2 YSLEER. CDR3 size: 17 residues. The CDR3 spells CASSQESRGGVNYGYTF. CDR3 coding DNA: TGCGCCAGCAGCCAAGAGAGCAGGGGTGGGGTAAACTATGGCTACACCTTC.

This clonotype was counted ten times or more. The chain combines TRBV6-2 or TRBV6-3 with TRBJ2-5; D is ambiguous. This CDR3 is 12 amino acids long. Germline loops: CDR1 MNHEY, CDR2 SVGEGT. The V end was cut by 8 bases, the J end by 0 bases, with 7 bases between. Here the CDR3 DNA reads TGTGCCAGCGCAACCTACCAAGAGACCCAGTACTTC. Translation: CASATYQETQYF.

In its sample, this clonotype was seen a few times. This chain connects TRBV5-1 to TRBJ1-3; 8 bases are a match to TRBD1. From germline, CDR1 is SGHRS and CDR2 YFSETQ. The CDR3 is 15 residues long. The V segment lost 0 bases and the J segment 3 bases; nucleotides outside the gene matches: 2. The CDR3 DNA reads as TGCGCCAGCAGCTTGGACAGGGGGATTGGAAACACCATATATTTT. Amino acids: CASSLDRGIGNTIYF.

Only a few counts were recorded for this clonotype. This rearrangement joins TRBV6-1 to TRBJ2-7, with no clear D. This CDR3 has 15 amino acids. V was shortened by 1 base and J by 1 base, with 11 bases between the two germline ends. Per the germline V gene, CDR1 is MNHNS and CDR2 is SASEGT. This CDR3 is CASSEDYGSSYEQYF. CDR3 nucleotide sequence: TGTGCCAGCAGTGAAGACTACGGCAGTTCCTACGAGCAGTACTTC.

This clonotype was recorded many times. The chain is built from TRBV6-1 and TRBJ2-7; TRBD1 agrees at 7 bases. The V and J ends lost 7 bases and 4 bases, in that order; junction bases with no gene match: 16. The germline V gene has CDR1 MNHNS and CDR2 SASEGT. The CDR3 has 16 residues. The CDR3 reads CASTANEGAYVYEQYF. The CDR3 DNA is TGTGCCAGCACCGCAAACGAGGGGGCATATGTTTACGAGCAGTACTTC.

This clonotype came up many times. V is TRBV2 and J is TRBJ1-2; 8 bases line up with TRBD1. The CDR3 covers 14 residues. Germline lookup yields CDR1 SNHLY and CDR2 FYNNEI. V gave up 7 bases and J gave up 4 bases; unmatched junction bases: 8. The CDR3 DNA sequence: TGTGCCAGCACCAAGGACAGGGAGGGCTATGGCTACACCTTC. Its translation: CASTKDREGYGYTF. The full variable domain, completed using reference TRBV2 and TRBJ1-2, is EPEVTQTPSHQVTQMGQEVILRCVPISNHLYFYWYRQILGQKVEFLVSFYNNEISEKSEIFDDQFSVERPDGSNFTLKIRSTKLEDSAMYFCASTKDREGYGYTFGSGTRLTVV.

In its sample, this clonotype was seen many times. The chain is built from TRBV11-2 and TRBJ1-2; a possible D gene is TRBD1 (6 bases). This CDR3 is 15 amino acids long. V was clipped by 5 bases and J by 4 bases, with 17 bases between them. Germline CDR1 SGHAT, CDR2 FQNNGV. The CDR3 protein is CASSGMADSIYGYTF. The DNA for the CDR3 is TGTGCCAGCAGCGGAATGGCGGACAGTATCTATGGCTACACCTTC.

This clonotype was seen repeatedly, ten times or more. The genes are TRBV6-2 or TRBV6-3 and TRBJ2-7; D is perhaps TRBD1 (6 bases). V was cut by 7 bases and J by 2 bases, with 18 bases left in between. This CDR3 spans 15 amino acids. Germline CDR1 is MNHEY and CDR2 is SVGEGT. CDR3 in amino acids: CASTSTTGTPYEQYF. CDR3 in DNA: TGTGCCAGCACCAGCACCACCGGGACACCCTACGAGCAGTACTTC.

This clonotype was recorded at least ten times. V is TRBV6-1 and J is TRBJ1-1; D is uncertain. Germline V CDR1 and CDR2: MNHNS, SASEGT. Deletions cut 5 bases from V and 6 bases from J, with 16 bases between. The CDR3 is made up of 14 amino acids. The CDR3, as DNA: TGTGCCAGCAGTCGAGTAGTGGGCGCCCCTGAAGCTTTCTTT. It encodes CASSRVVGAPEAFF.

This clonotype was recorded at least ten times. The CDR3 DNA reads TGTGCCAGCAGGCGACAGACAAACTCTGGAAACACCATATATTTT. As protein: CASRRQTNSGNTIYF. This chain links TRBV6-5 with TRBJ1-3, with D perhaps matching TRBD1 (5 bases). V was cut by 6 bases and J by 0 bases, with 12 bases left in between. Per the germline V gene, CDR1 is MNHEY and CDR2 is SVGAGI. The CDR3 is made up of 15 amino acids.

This chain connects TRBV7-8 to TRBJ2-4; 7 nucleotides agree with TRBD1. The junction had 7 bases not matched to a gene; V was cut back by 8 bases and J by 0 bases. Germline assignment: CDR1 SGHVS and CDR2 FQNEAQ. The CDR3 covers 15 residues. The CDR3 region is CASGKGQLAKNIQYF. The CDR3 DNA sequence: TGTGCCAGCGGGAAGGGACAGTTAGCCAAAAACATTCAGTACTTC.

The table lists this clonotype with many counts. This chain uses TRBV7-2 with TRBJ2-5; 7 bases align to TRBD1. The CDR3 is 13 residues long. Germline CDR1 is SGHTA and CDR2 is FQGNSA. J lost 2 bases, V lost 5 bases, and 2 bases had no gene match. The CDR3 loop reads CASSRDRQETQYF. The CDR3 DNA follows: TGTGCCAGCAGCCGGGACAGACAAGAGACCCAGTACTTC.

This sequence joins TRBV20-1 and TRBJ1-1, with D possibly being TRBD1 (6 bases). The germline gives CDR1 DFQATT, CDR2 SNEGSKA (reference sequence). The CDR3 loop spans 15 amino acids. V shed 0 bases and J shed 3 bases, with 14 bases lying between them. The CDR3 sequence is CSARDRRGEDTEAFF. CDR3 nucleotides: TGCAGTGCTAGAGATCGGAGGGGGGAAGACACTGAAGCTTTCTTT.

This clonotype came up many times. This chain links TRBV28 with TRBJ1-1, with 9 nucleotides matching TRBD1. The CDR3 consists of 14 residues. V shed 8 bases, J shed 2 bases, and the junction held 6 bases outside the gene matches. Per the germline V gene, CDR1 is MDHEN and CDR2 is SYDVKM. This CDR3 is CASCYRGHNTEAFF. The CDR3 DNA reads as TGTGCCAGCTGTTACAGGGGGCATAACACTGAAGCTTTCTTT.

This clonotype was detected only a few times. This chain joins TRBV3-1 and TRBJ1-1; 11 nucleotides agree with TRBD1. The CDR3 length is 15 residues. CDR1 is LGHDT, CDR2 YNNKEL, per germline (reference sequence). Losses at the gene ends were 2 bases for V and 7 bases for J; bases not matched to a gene: 6. The CDR3 is CASSQLGQGGDEAFF. CDR3 DNA: TGTGCCAGCAGCCAACTGGGACAGGGGGGAGATGAAGCTTTCTTT. The whole variable domain, filled in from reference TRBV3-1 and TRBJ1-1, reads DTAVSQTPKYLVTQMGNDKSIKCEQNLGHDTMYWYKQDSKKFLKIMFSYNNKELIINETVPNRFSPKSPDKAHLNLHINSLELGDSAVYFCASSQLGQGGDEAFFGQGTRLTVV.

This chain links TRBV28 with TRBJ2-7, with D possibly being TRBD1 (6 bases). The V end lost 5 bases, the J end lost 0 bases, and 17 bases lay between the germline ends. The CDR3 contains 16 residues. CDR1 is MDHEN and CDR2 is SYDVKM in the germline V gene. The CDR3 loop is CASSRGGSFSSYEQYF. The CDR3 DNA reads as TGTGCCAGCAGTAGAGGGGGATCGTTTAGCTCCTACGAGCAGTACTTC. Variable domain in full (rest from reference TRBV28 and TRBJ2-7): DVKVTQSSRYLVKRTGEKVFLECVQDMDHENMFWYRQDPGLGLRLIYFSYDVKMKEKGDIPEGYSVSREKKERFSLILESASTNQTSMYLCASSRGGSFSSYEQYFGPGTRLTVT.

Here the CDR3 reads CASRDWDTEAFF. The CDR3 nucleotides read TGTGCCAGCAGGGACTGGGACACTGAAGCTTTCTTT. J is TRBJ1-1 and V is TRBV28; D remains unclear. The CDR3 spans 12 residues. Germline assignment: CDR1 MDHEN and CDR2 SYDVKM. V shed 6 bases and J shed 3 bases, with 8 bases lying between them.

The genes are TRBV12-3 or TRBV12-4 and TRBJ1-1; no reliable D call. V lost 7 bases and J 1 base, leaving 16 bases between the germline ends. This CDR3 has 15 residues. CDR3 amino acids: CASTIARFGNTEAFF. CDR3 nucleotides: TGTGCCAGCACTATTGCAAGGTTTGGGAACACTGAAGCTTTCTTT.

This clonotype came up many times. The chain combines TRBV7-2 with TRBJ2-7; D possibly corresponds to TRBD1 (6 bases). CDR1 is SGHTA and CDR2 is FQGNSA in the germline V gene. This CDR3 has 14 residues. V lost 5 bases and J 2 bases, leaving 13 bases between the germline ends. In nucleotides, the CDR3 is TGTGCCAGCAGCACCCGACAGGTCGCCTACGAGCAGTACTTC. Translating gives CASSTRQVAYEQYF.

This clonotype was counted at least ten times. The genes are TRBV27 and TRBJ2-7; 7 bases are a match to TRBD1. V was clipped by 7 bases and J by 1 base; unmatched bases: 10. The CDR3 runs 15 residues. Germline V gives CDR1 MNHEY, CDR2 SMNVEV (reference sequence). The CDR3 DNA sequence: TGTGCCAGCAAGAGGGTGATACAGGGGTCCTACGAGCAGTACTTC. Encoded protein: CASKRVIQGSYEQYF.

This clonotype showed up many times. This rearrangement joins TRBV6-5 to TRBJ1-2; tentative D call: TRBD1 (6 bases). This CDR3 is 15 amino acids long. Trimming stripped 0 bases from V and 7 bases from J, with 15 bases between. Germline loops: CDR1 MNHEY, CDR2 SVGAGI. CDR3 sequence (DNA): TGTGCCAGCAGTTACTCGGGGAAGGGGGGTCCTGGCTACACCTTC. Its translation is CASSYSGKGGPGYTF.

The sample holds a few counts of this clonotype. The chain has TRBV7-2 and TRBJ2-7, with 7 positions matching TRBD2. CDR3 length equals 16 residues. Trimming cost V 0 bases and J 1 base; bases outside gene matches: 6. Germline CDR1 reads SGHTA; CDR2 reads FQGNSA. The CDR3 reads CASSLAYLAGSYEQYF. The CDR3 DNA is TGTGCCAGCAGCTTAGCCTATTTAGCGGGTTCCTACGAGCAGTACTTC.

Only one count was recorded for this clonotype. V is TRBV28 and J is TRBJ1-1; TRBD1 is a possible D gene (6 bases). CDR3 length equals 14 residues. Per germline, CDR1 MDHEN and CDR2 SYDVKM. The V and J ends lost 9 bases and 0 bases respectively, with 14 bases between them. The CDR3 loop reads CASPGAGMNTEAFF. The CDR3 DNA reads TGTGCCAGTCCAGGGGCGGGGATGAACACTGAAGCTTTCTTT.

This clonotype was counted only a few times. The chain employs TRBV7-2 and TRBJ1-4; D ambiguous. The ends were cut back, 3 bases at V and 10 bases at J, with 12 bases in the middle. The CDR3 contains 13 residues. Germline loops: CDR1 SGHTA, CDR2 FQGNSA. CDR3 coding DNA: TGTGCCAGCAGCTTCGCCCTTCGGGGAAAACTGTTTTTT. It translates to CASSFALRGKLFF.

The chain employs TRBV6-5 and TRBJ1-2; possible D gene TRBD1, 5 bases. The germline V gene encodes CDR1 MNHEY and CDR2 SVGAGI. Trimming removed 2 bases at V and 10 bases at J, with 14 bases between. This CDR3 comprises 13 residues. CDR3 loop: CASSYPRDGYYTF. The CDR3 DNA is TGTGCCAGCAGTTACCCCCGGGACGGCTACTACACCTTC.

This clonotype has just a few counts. Being one base from a much bigger clone, this may be a read error. V usage is TRBV24-1 and J usage is TRBJ2-5; 10 bases map to TRBD1. The germline V gene has CDR1 KGHDR and CDR2 SFDVKD. This CDR3 comprises 14 residues. The DNA of the CDR3 is TGTGCCACCAGCTTGACAGGGGGCTCGGAGACCCATTACTTC. It is translated as CATSLTGGSETHYF.

This clonotype showed up many times. The V and J genes are TRBV9 and TRBJ1-2, with 9 bases matching TRBD1. The CDR3 has 15 amino acids. In germline, CDR1 is SGDLS, CDR2 YYNGEE. The trim removed 0 bases at V and 4 bases at J, leaving 4 bases unmatched. Here the CDR3 DNA reads TGTGCCAGCAGCGTAGCGGTGACAGGGGGCTATGGCTACACCTTC. Its translation: CASSVAVTGGYGYTF. The whole variable domain, remainder taken from reference TRBV9 and TRBJ1-2, is DSGVTQTPKHLITATGQRVTLRCSPRSGDLSVYWYQQSLDQGLQFLIQYYNGEERAKGNILERFSAQQFPDLHSELNLSSLELGDSALYFCASSVAVTGGYGYTFGSGTRLTVV.

This clonotype has at least ten counts. V gene TRBV4-3 combines with J gene TRBJ2-7; no reliable D call. With 1 base removed from V and 3 bases from J, the gap between germline ends came to 10 bases. There are 14 residues in the CDR3. Looked up from germline, CDR1 is LGHNA and CDR2 is YSLEER. The CDR3 coding sequence is TGCGCCAGCAGCCAAGCGAGGCAGGACTACGAGCAGTACTTC. Its translation: CASSQARQDYEQYF.

This clonotype was picked up a small number of times. The V and J genes are TRBV12-3 or TRBV12-4 and TRBJ1-2, with unresolved D. The ends were cut back, 2 bases at V and 1 base at J, with 8 bases in the middle. The CDR3 totals 14 residues. The CDR3 bases are TGTGCCAGCAGTTTAAATTGGGGTAACTATGGCTACACCTTC. Its protein is CASSLNWGNYGYTF.

This clonotype occurred many times. The chain is built from TRBV12-5 and TRBJ2-5, with D perhaps TRBD2 (6 bases). Trimming stripped 0 bases from V and 2 bases from J, with 10 bases between. Germline V gives CDR1 LGHNT, CDR2 FRNRAP. The CDR3 covers 15 residues. The CDR3 DNA sequence: TGTGCTAGTGGTTTGGTTCTCCGGGGGCAAGAGACCCAGTACTTC. Protein product: CASGLVLRGQETQYF.

The rearrangement links TRBV12-3 or TRBV12-4 to TRBJ1-5, with a weak D call TRBD1 (5 bases). The V gene lost 4 bases and the J gene lost 3 bases, with 10 bases spanning the gap. The CDR3 contains 14 residues. CDR3 sequence (DNA): TGTGCCAGCAGTTCAGGGCAGGACAATCAGCCCCAGCATTTT. It is translated as CASSSGQDNQPQHF.